This is a list of T cell receptor beta chains from one sample in a study of shared clonotypes between healthy human individuals. Only in-frame clones appear in the TCRdb table, and some are missing; sequencing was by immunoSEQ multiplex PCR. This repertoire shows 1.5 million to 2.5 million clones, 85% to 95% found once; its top ten account for less than 1.5%. Source material: naive CD8+ T cells sorted from blood. The receptors were sampled from a man in his late teens or twenties in good health. Each CDR3 is given with its conserved first and last residue. D genes are given only for firm matches.

D gene: -
V gene: TRBV6-1
J gene: TRBJ2-7
CDR3 protein: CASSWEDTPGGEQYF

D gene: -
V gene: TRBV11-2
J gene: TRBJ2-5
CDR3 protein: CASSLAQETQYF

D gene: -
V gene: TRBV29-1
J gene: TRBJ2-1
CDR3 protein: CSGGTLYNEQFF

D gene: -
V gene: TRBV28
J gene: TRBJ2-7
CDR3 protein: CASSTSPGDQYF

D gene: -
V gene: TRBV28
J gene: TRBJ2-7
CDR3 protein: CASSGAGSSYEQYF

D gene: -
V gene: TRBV5-6
J gene: TRBJ1-1
CDR3 protein: CASSFWGTEAFF

D gene: -
V gene: TRBV19
J gene: TRBJ2-1
CDR3 protein: CASSIDWGSSYNEQFF

D gene: -
V gene: TRBV12-5
J gene: TRBJ2-1
CDR3 protein: CASGPTGLSYNEQFF

D gene: -
V gene: TRBV7-8
J gene: TRBJ2-7
CDR3 protein: CASSLGPGISSEQYF

D gene: -
V gene: TRBV5-4
J gene: TRBJ2-7
CDR3 protein: CASSFKGGGNEQYF

D gene: -
V gene: TRBV11-2
J gene: TRBJ2-3
CDR3 protein: CASSPSLVGAVRTDTQYF